This entry features one T cell receptor (beta chain) sequence. This CDR3 has 14 amino acids. Trimming took 1 base from V and 8 from J; bases not matched to a gene: 6. Germline CDR1 reads SGHTA; CDR2 reads FQGNSA. The record originates from a study of blood T cell repertoires in COVID-19. The wider study: T cells, B-cell-depleted T cells, or PBMCs provided the cDNA or gDNA that served as material.

Measured with immunoSEQ multiplex PCR; TCRdb has only the in-frame clones, and not every one. The repertoire holds roughly 250,000 clones, with 70% to 75% as singletons. Sequencing was carried out using peripheral blood. The rearrangement uses TRBV7-2 and TRBJ1-2; the match to TRBD1 covers 8 bases. The receptor comes from a woman at least 80 years old with acute or convalescent COVID-19. The CDR3 reads CASSLEQGARGYTF. The CDR3 DNA sequence: TGTGCCAGCAGCTTAGAGCAGGGGGCGCGAGGCTACACCTTC.